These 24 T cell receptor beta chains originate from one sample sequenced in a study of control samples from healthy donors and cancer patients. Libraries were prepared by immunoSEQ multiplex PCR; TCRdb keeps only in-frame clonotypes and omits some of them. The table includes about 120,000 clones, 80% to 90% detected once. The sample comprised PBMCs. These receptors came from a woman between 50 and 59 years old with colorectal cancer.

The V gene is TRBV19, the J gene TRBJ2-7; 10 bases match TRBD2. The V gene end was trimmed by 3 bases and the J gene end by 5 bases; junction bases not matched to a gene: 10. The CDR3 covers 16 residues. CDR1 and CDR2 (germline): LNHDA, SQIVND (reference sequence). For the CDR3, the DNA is TGTGCCAGTAGTATCAGGGGTAGCGGGAGGACGAACGAGCAGTACTTC. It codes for CASSIRGSGRTNEQYF.

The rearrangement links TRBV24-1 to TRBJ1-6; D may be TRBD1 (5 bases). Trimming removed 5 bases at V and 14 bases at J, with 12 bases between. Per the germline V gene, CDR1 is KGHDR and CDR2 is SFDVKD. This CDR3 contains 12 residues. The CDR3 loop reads CATSGGTAALHF. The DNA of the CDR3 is TGTGCCACCAGTGGTGGGACGGCCGCCCTCCACTTT.

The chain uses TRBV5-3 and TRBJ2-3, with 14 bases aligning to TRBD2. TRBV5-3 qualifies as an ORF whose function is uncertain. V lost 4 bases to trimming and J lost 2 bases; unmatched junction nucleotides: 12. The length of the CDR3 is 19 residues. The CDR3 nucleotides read TGTGCCAGAAGCCCTGAAGAAAGGACTAGCGGGGGGATCACAGATACGCAGTATTTT. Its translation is CARSPEERTSGGITDTQYF.

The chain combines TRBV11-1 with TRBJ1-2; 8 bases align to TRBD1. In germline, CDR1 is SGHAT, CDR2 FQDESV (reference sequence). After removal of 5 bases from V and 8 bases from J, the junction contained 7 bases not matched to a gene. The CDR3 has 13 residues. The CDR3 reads CASSRTGFYGYTF. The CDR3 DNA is TGTGCCAGCAGCAGGACAGGGTTCTACGGCTACACCTTC.

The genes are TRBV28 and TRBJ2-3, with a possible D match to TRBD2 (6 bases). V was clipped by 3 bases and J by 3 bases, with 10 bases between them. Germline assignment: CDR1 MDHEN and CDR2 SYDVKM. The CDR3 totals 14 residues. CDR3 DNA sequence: TGTGCCAGCAGTTTCCACGGGAGAACAGATACGCAGTATTTT. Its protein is CASSFHGRTDTQYF.

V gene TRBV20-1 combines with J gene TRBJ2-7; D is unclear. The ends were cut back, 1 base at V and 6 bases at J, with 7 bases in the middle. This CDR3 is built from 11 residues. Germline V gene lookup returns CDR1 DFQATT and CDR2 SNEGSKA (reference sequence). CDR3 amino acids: CSARGGFEQYF. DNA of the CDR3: TGCAGTGCTAGAGGGGGATTCGAGCAGTACTTC.

CDR3 bases: TGTGCCAGCAGCTTTCCCCTCGTTAGGAGAGGCGGATACACTGAAGCTTTCTTT. Amino acid sequence: CASSFPLVRRGGYTEAFF. The chain couples TRBV7-2 to TRBJ1-1; no firm D call. V was pared by 3 bases and J by 3 bases, with 23 bases between. The CDR3 spans 18 residues. From germline, CDR1 is SGHTA and CDR2 FQGNSA. Together with reference TRBV7-2 and TRBJ1-1, the CDR3 gives the full variable domain: GAGVSQSPSNKVTEKGKDVELRCDPISGHTALYWYRQSLGQGLEFLIYFQGNSAPDKSGLPSDRFSAERTGGSVSTLTIQRTQQEDSAVYLCASSFPLVRRGGYTEAFFGQGTRLTVV.

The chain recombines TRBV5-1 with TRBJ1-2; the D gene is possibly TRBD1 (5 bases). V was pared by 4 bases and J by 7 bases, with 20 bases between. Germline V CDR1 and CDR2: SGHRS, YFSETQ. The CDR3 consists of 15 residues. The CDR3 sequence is CASSRTEGVGGGYTF. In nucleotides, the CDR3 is TGCGCCAGCAGCCGGACCGAAGGGGTAGGCGGTGGCTACACCTTC.

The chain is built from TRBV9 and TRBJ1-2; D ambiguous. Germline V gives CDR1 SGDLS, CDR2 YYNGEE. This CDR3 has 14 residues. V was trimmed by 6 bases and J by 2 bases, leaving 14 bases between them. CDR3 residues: CASIVGSINYGYTF. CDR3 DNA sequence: TGTGCCAGCATAGTCGGATCTATCAACTATGGCTACACCTTC.

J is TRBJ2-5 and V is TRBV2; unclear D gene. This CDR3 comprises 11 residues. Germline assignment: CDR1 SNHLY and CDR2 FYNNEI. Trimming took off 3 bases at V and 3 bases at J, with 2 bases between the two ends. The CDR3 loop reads CASSEKETQYF. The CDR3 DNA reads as TGTGCCAGCAGTGAGAAAGAGACCCAGTACTTC.

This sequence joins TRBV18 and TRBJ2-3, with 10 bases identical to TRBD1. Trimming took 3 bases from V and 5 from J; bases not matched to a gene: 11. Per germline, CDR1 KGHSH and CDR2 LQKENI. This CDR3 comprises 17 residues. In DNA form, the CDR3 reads TGTGCCAGCTCACCTAATGTGACAGGGGGCTACGGAGATACGCAGTATTTT. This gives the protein CASSPNVTGGYGDTQYF.

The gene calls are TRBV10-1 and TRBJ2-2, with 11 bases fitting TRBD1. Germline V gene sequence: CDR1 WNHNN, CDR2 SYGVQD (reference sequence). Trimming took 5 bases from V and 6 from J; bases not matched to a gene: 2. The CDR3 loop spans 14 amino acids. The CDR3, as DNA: TGCGCCAGCAGTCCGGGACAGGGGGCCGGGGAGCTGTTTTTT. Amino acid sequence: CASSPGQGAGELFF.

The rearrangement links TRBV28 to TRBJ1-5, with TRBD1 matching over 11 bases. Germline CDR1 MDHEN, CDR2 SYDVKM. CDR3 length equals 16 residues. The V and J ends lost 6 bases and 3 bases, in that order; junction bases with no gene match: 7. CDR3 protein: CASRTRTGGPNQPQHF. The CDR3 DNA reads TGTGCCAGCAGGACTAGGACAGGGGGCCCCAATCAGCCCCAGCATTTT.

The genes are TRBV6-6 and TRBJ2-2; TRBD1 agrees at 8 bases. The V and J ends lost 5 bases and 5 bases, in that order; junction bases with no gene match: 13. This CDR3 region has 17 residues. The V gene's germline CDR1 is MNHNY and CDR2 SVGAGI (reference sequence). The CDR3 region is CASSQNHGQGQTGELFF. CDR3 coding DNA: TGTGCCAGCAGTCAAAACCACGGACAGGGCCAGACCGGGGAGCTGTTTTTT.

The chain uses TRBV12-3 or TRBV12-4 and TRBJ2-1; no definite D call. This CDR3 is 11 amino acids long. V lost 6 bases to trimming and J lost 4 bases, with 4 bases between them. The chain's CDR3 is CASSWYNEQFF. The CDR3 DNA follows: TGTGCCAGCAGCTGGTACAATGAGCAGTTCTTC.

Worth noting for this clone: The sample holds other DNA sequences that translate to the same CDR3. CDR3 in amino acids: CATSRDPGGETQYF. The CDR3 DNA sequence: TGTGCCACCAGCAGAGATCCGGGGGGAGAGACCCAGTACTTC. This chain joins TRBV15 and TRBJ2-5; TRBD2 agrees at 7 bases. The CDR3 loop spans 14 amino acids. J lost 4 bases, V lost 0 bases, and 2 bases had no gene match. Germline lookup yields CDR1 LNHNV and CDR2 YYDKDF (reference sequence).

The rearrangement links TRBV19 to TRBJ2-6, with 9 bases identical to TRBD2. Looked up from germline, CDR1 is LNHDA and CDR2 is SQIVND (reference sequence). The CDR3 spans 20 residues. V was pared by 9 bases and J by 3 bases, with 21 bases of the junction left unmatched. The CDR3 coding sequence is TGTGCCAGCGGAAGACGGACGATTAGCGGGGGCAATGATGGGGCCAACGTCCTGACTTTC. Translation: CASGRRTISGGNDGANVLTF.

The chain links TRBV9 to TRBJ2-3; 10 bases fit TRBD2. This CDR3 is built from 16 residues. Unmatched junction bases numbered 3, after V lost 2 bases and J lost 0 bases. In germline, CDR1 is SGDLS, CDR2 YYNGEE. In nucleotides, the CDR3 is TGTGCCAGCAGCGTTACTAGCGGGACTAGCACAGATACGCAGTATTTT. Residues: CASSVTSGTSTDTQYF.

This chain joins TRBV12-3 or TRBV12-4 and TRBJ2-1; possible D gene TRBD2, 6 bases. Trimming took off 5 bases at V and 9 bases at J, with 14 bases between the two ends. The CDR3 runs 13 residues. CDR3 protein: CASSTGTGGEQFF. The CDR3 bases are TGTGCCAGCAGTACGGGGACTGGGGGTGAGCAGTTCTTC.

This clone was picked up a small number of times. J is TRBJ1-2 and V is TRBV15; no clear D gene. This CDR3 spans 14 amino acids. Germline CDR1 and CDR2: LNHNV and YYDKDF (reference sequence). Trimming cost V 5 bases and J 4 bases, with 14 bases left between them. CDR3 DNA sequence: TGTGCCACCAGCGAAACGGGGAAAACCTATGGCTACACCTTC. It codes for CATSETGKTYGYTF.

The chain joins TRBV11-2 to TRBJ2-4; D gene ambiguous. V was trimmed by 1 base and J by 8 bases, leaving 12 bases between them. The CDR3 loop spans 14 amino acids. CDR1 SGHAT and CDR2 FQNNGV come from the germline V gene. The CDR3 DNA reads TGTGCCAGCAGCTTAGCTTGGGGTAGGGACATTCAGTACTTC. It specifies CASSLAWGRDIQYF.

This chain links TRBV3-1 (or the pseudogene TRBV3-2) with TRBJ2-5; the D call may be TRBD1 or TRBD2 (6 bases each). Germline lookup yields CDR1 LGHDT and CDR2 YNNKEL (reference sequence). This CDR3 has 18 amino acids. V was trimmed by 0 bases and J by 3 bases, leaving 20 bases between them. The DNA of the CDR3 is TGTGCCAGCAGCCAAGATCGTGGAGGGGGACCTGTTAAAGAGACCCAGTACTTC. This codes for CASSQDRGGGPVKETQYF.

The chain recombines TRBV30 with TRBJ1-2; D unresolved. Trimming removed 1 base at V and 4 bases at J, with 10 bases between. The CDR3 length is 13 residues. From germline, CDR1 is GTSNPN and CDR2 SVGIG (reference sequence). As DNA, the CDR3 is TGTGCCTGGAGTGATTTAGGGCGCTATGGCTACACCTTC. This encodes CAWSDLGRYGYTF. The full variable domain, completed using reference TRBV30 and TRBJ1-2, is SQTIHQWPATLVQPVGSPLSLECTVEGTSNPNLYWYRQAAGRGLQLLFYSVGIGQISSEVPQNLSASRPQDRQFILSSKKLLLSDSGFYLCAWSDLGRYGYTFGSGTRLTVV.

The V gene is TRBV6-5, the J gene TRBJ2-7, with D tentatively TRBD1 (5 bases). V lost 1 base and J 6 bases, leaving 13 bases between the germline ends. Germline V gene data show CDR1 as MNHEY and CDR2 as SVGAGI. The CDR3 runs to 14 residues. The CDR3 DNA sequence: TGTGCCAGCAGTTACTTGGGCAGGGCCTCCGAGCAGTACTTC. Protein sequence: CASSYLGRASEQYF.